This is a list of T cell receptor beta chains from one sample in a study of T-cell memory formation after mild COVID-19. MiXCR was run by TCRdb on the 5' RACE reads, yielding one entry per CDR3 protein. The top ten hold about 7.5% of the sample, which has fewer than 650,000 distinct CDR3 sequences, roughly 17% seen once. Sequenced: PBMCs or a T cell subset sorted from them (not recorded which). The receptors were gathered from an adult woman who had mild COVID-19 (a few samples of this study predate the infection). Cell type and time point are not known. CDR3s include the opening cysteine and the closing phenylalanine or tryptophan. The order of the fields is clone size, V gene, D gene, J gene, CDR3 protein, CDR3 DNA. A D gene is named only where the DNA matches it firmly. Not all rows give a size; the values are once, few, many and, for expanded clones, a class.

abundance: -; v_gene: TRBV7-9; d_gene: TRBD2; j_gene: TRBJ2-7; CDR3aa: CASSLFKGLAVSYEQYF; CDR3nt: TGTGCCAGCAGCTTATTTAAGGGACTAGCGGTTTCCTACGAGCAGTACTTC
abundance: -; v_gene: TRBV12-3/TRBV12-4; d_gene: TRBD1; j_gene: TRBJ1-5; CDR3aa: CASRGQGAQPQHF; CDR3nt: TGTGCCAGCAGAGGACAGGGAGCTCAGCCCCAGCATTTT
abundance: few; v_gene: TRBV24-1; d_gene: -; j_gene: TRBJ2-7; CDR3aa: CATSDPATSYEQYF; CDR3nt: TGTGCCACCAGTGATCCTGCCACGTCCTACGAGCAGTACTTC
abundance: -; v_gene: TRBV6-5; d_gene: TRBD1; j_gene: TRBJ1-1; CDR3aa: CASSYSRNRGTEAFF; CDR3nt: TGTGCCAGCAGTTACTCGAGAAACAGGGGCACTGAAGCTTTCTTT
abundance: few; v_gene: TRBV5-6; d_gene: TRBD1; j_gene: TRBJ1-5; CDR3aa: CASGIGTGEGQPQHF; CDR3nt: TGTGCCAGCGGAATAGGGACAGGGGAGGGTCAGCCCCAGCATTTT
abundance: few; v_gene: TRBV21-1; d_gene: -; j_gene: TRBJ2-7; CDR3aa: CASSSQGNRLYEQYF; CDR3nt: TGTGCCAGCAGCTCCCAGGGCAACCGCCTCTACGAGCAGTACTTC
abundance: -; v_gene: TRBV10-3; d_gene: -; j_gene: TRBJ2-1; CDR3aa: CAISETPDANRENEQFF; CDR3nt: TGTGCCATCAGTGAGACCCCGGACGCCAACCGGGAAAATGAGCAGTTCTTC
abundance: few; v_gene: TRBV5-1; d_gene: TRBD1; j_gene: TRBJ2-7; CDR3aa: CASSWGQPYEQYF; CDR3nt: TGCGCCAGCAGCTGGGGACAGCCCTACGAGCAGTACTTC
abundance: many; v_gene: TRBV5-1; d_gene: -; j_gene: TRBJ2-7; CDR3aa: CASSLEQGLYEQYF; CDR3nt: TGCGCCAGCAGCTTGGAGCAGGGACTCTACGAGCAGTACTTC
abundance: -; v_gene: TRBV4-1; d_gene: TRBD1; j_gene: TRBJ1-1; CDR3aa: CASSHVVAGGTEAFF; CDR3nt: TGCGCCAGCAGCCACGTGGTGGCAGGGGGCACTGAAGCTTTCTTT
abundance: few; v_gene: TRBV28; d_gene: -; j_gene: TRBJ1-3; CDR3aa: CASSLGGVQAGNTIYF; CDR3nt: TGTGCCAGCAGTTTAGGAGGTGTTCAGGCTGGAAACACCATATATTTT
abundance: few; v_gene: TRBV27; d_gene: TRBD2; j_gene: TRBJ2-3; CDR3aa: CASSPLRGGEDTQYF; CDR3nt: TGTGCCAGCAGTCCCCTTCGCGGGGGGGAAGATACGCAGTATTTT
abundance: few; v_gene: TRBV20-1; d_gene: TRBD1; j_gene: TRBJ2-5; CDR3aa: CSARFTPGQGAGETQYF; CDR3nt: TGCAGTGCTAGATTTACTCCGGGACAGGGGGCAGGAGAGACCCAGTACTTC
abundance: many; v_gene: TRBV6-2/TRBV6-3; d_gene: -; j_gene: TRBJ1-1; CDR3aa: CASSRNTEAFF; CDR3nt: TGTGCCAGCAGCCGGAACACTGAAGCTTTCTTT
abundance: many; v_gene: TRBV29-1; d_gene: TRBD1; j_gene: TRBJ1-1; CDR3aa: CSAVSQGAGAFF; CDR3nt: TGCAGCGCTGTATCACAGGGGGCCGGAGCTTTCTTT
abundance: -; v_gene: TRBV30; d_gene: -; j_gene: TRBJ1-4; CDR3aa: CAWSVLLRLSNEKLFF; CDR3nt: TGTGCCTGGAGTGTACTCTTGAGGCTATCTAATGAAAAACTGTTTTTT
abundance: -; v_gene: TRBV11-3; d_gene: TRBD1; j_gene: TRBJ2-1; CDR3aa: CASSSRGLSPYNEQFF; CDR3nt: TGTGCCAGCAGCTCCAGGGGGCTCTCTCCCTACAATGAGCAGTTCTTC
abundance: -; v_gene: TRBV3-1; d_gene: -; j_gene: TRBJ2-1; CDR3aa: CASSQEKRASYNEQFF; CDR3nt: TGTGCCAGCAGCCAAGAAAAGCGGGCGTCCTACAATGAGCAGTTCTTC
abundance: -; v_gene: TRBV24-1; d_gene: -; j_gene: TRBJ2-7; CDR3aa: CATSEDAGSYEQYF; CDR3nt: TGTGCCACCAGTGAAGATGCAGGGAGCTACGAGCAGTACTTC
abundance: once; v_gene: TRBV11-2; d_gene: -; j_gene: TRBJ1-1; CDR3aa: CASSLVMSMNTEAFF; CDR3nt: TGTGCCAGCAGCTTAGTTATGTCCATGAACACTGAAGCTTTCTTT
abundance: -; v_gene: TRBV29-1; d_gene: TRBD2; j_gene: TRBJ2-5; CDR3aa: CSVATSGWEETQYF; CDR3nt: TGCAGCGTGGCGACTAGCGGATGGGAAGAGACCCAGTACTTC
abundance: few; v_gene: TRBV5-5; d_gene: TRBD1; j_gene: TRBJ2-1; CDR3aa: CASSSRDRGGYEQFF; CDR3nt: TGTGCCAGCAGCTCAAGGGACAGGGGGGGATATGAGCAGTTCTTC
abundance: -; v_gene: TRBV2; d_gene: TRBD1; j_gene: TRBJ1-1; CDR3aa: CASSDRRGPNTEAFF; CDR3nt: TGTGCCAGCAGCGACCGCAGGGGGCCGAACACTGAAGCTTTCTTT
abundance: few; v_gene: TRBV5-6; d_gene: -; j_gene: TRBJ2-1; CDR3aa: CASSYYDEQFF; CDR3nt: TGTGCCAGCAGTTACTACGACGAGCAGTTCTTC
abundance: -; v_gene: TRBV9; d_gene: -; j_gene: TRBJ2-1; CDR3aa: CASSVGTATYNEQFF; CDR3nt: TGTGCCAGCAGCGTAGGGACCGCCACCTACAATGAGCAGTTCTTC
abundance: few; v_gene: TRBV20-1; d_gene: TRBD1; j_gene: TRBJ2-3; CDR3aa: CSARDPTTGQITDTQYF; CDR3nt: TGCAGTGCTAGAGATCCCACGACAGGGCAAATCACAGATACGCAGTATTTT
abundance: -; v_gene: TRBV7-2; d_gene: -; j_gene: TRBJ1-1; CDR3aa: CASSFAGVNTEAFF; CDR3nt: TGTGCCAGCAGCTTCGCGGGAGTGAACACTGAAGCTTTCTTT
abundance: few; v_gene: TRBV4-2; d_gene: -; j_gene: TRBJ1-1; CDR3aa: CASSQGMAGSGTEAFF; CDR3nt: TGTGCCAGCAGCCAAGGAATGGCAGGGAGCGGCACTGAAGCTTTCTTT
abundance: -; v_gene: TRBV4-1; d_gene: -; j_gene: TRBJ1-2; CDR3aa: CASSQASPGQSYGYTF; CDR3nt: TGCGCCAGCAGCCAAGCTTCGCCGGGACAAAGCTATGGCTACACCTTC
abundance: few; v_gene: TRBV3-1; d_gene: -; j_gene: TRBJ2-7; CDR3aa: CASSQDHYEQYF; CDR3nt: TGTGCCAGCAGCCAAGATCATTACGAGCAGTACTTC
abundance: few; v_gene: TRBV20-1; d_gene: -; j_gene: TRBJ1-2; CDR3aa: CSARPGAYGYTF; CDR3nt: TGCAGTGCTAGACCTGGCGCCTATGGCTACACCTTC
abundance: -; v_gene: TRBV6-2/TRBV6-3; d_gene: -; j_gene: TRBJ2-7; CDR3aa: CASSYSEPHEQYF; CDR3nt: TGTGCCAGCAGTTACTCCGAGCCCCACGAGCAGTACTTC
abundance: -; v_gene: TRBV5-1; d_gene: TRBD1; j_gene: TRBJ2-2; CDR3aa: CASSFNQGANGELFF; CDR3nt: TGCGCCAGCAGCTTCAATCAGGGGGCAAACGGGGAGCTGTTTTTT
abundance: -; v_gene: TRBV18; d_gene: -; j_gene: TRBJ1-3; CDR3aa: CASSPRGSGNTIYF; CDR3nt: TGTGCCAGCTCACCAAGGGGCTCTGGAAACACCATATATTTT
abundance: -; v_gene: TRBV12-5; d_gene: -; j_gene: TRBJ2-7; CDR3aa: CASALGLVYEQYF; CDR3nt: TGTGCTAGTGCTTTGGGGCTAGTTTACGAGCAGTACTTC
abundance: -; v_gene: TRBV7-9; d_gene: TRBD1; j_gene: TRBJ2-7; CDR3aa: CASSSRDRVINEQYF; CDR3nt: TGTGCCAGCAGCAGCCGGGACAGGGTGATCAACGAGCAGTACTTC
abundance: -; v_gene: TRBV7-3; d_gene: -; j_gene: TRBJ2-1; CDR3aa: CASTSTRDQAQFF; CDR3nt: TGTGCCAGCACCTCGACTAGGGATCAGGCGCAGTTCTTC
abundance: -; v_gene: TRBV20-1; d_gene: TRBD2; j_gene: TRBJ2-5; CDR3aa: CSAKTGLAGGQETQYF; CDR3nt: TGCAGTGCGAAGACCGGCCTAGCGGGGGGCCAAGAGACCCAGTACTTC
abundance: few; v_gene: TRBV12-3/TRBV12-4; d_gene: -; j_gene: TRBJ2-3; CDR3aa: CASSYSGATDTQYF; CDR3nt: TGTGCCAGCAGTTACTCTGGGGCGACCGATACGCAGTATTTT
abundance: few; v_gene: TRBV12-3/TRBV12-4; d_gene: -; j_gene: TRBJ2-6; CDR3aa: CASSFMTGANVLTF; CDR3nt: TGTGCCAGCAGTTTTATGACTGGGGCCAACGTCCTGACTTTC
abundance: few; v_gene: TRBV27; d_gene: -; j_gene: TRBJ1-1; CDR3aa: CASSLKGINTEAFF; CDR3nt: TGTGCCAGCAGTTTGAAGGGTATTAACACTGAAGCTTTCTTT
abundance: -; v_gene: TRBV9; d_gene: -; j_gene: TRBJ1-5; CDR3aa: CASSHGGGGVGQPQHF; CDR3nt: TGTGCCAGCAGCCACGGAGGGGGGGGCGTAGGTCAGCCCCAGCATTTT
abundance: -; v_gene: TRBV7-2; d_gene: -; j_gene: TRBJ2-3; CDR3aa: CASSLVRVLTDTQYF; CDR3nt: TGTGCCAGCAGCTTAGTGAGGGTCCTCACAGATACGCAGTATTTT
abundance: few; v_gene: TRBV7-2; d_gene: TRBD1; j_gene: TRBJ1-2; CDR3aa: CASSLWDRGRGYTF; CDR3nt: TGTGCCAGCAGCCTGTGGGACAGGGGGCGAGGCTACACCTTC
abundance: -; v_gene: TRBV4-1; d_gene: TRBD2; j_gene: TRBJ2-1; CDR3aa: CASSQDRVGGEFF; CDR3nt: TGCGCCAGCAGCCAAGATCGGGTCGGGGGGGAGTTCTTC
abundance: -; v_gene: TRBV11-2; d_gene: -; j_gene: TRBJ1-1; CDR3aa: CASSTRRGNTEAFF; CDR3nt: TGTGCCAGCAGCACTAGACGGGGGAACACTGAAGCTTTCTTT
abundance: few; v_gene: TRBV11-1; d_gene: -; j_gene: TRBJ2-3; CDR3aa: CASSLRGQTDTQYF; CDR3nt: TGTGCCAGCAGCTTAAGGGGTCAAACAGATACGCAGTATTTT
abundance: few; v_gene: TRBV7-2; d_gene: -; j_gene: TRBJ2-1; CDR3aa: CASSLELAVRQRNEQFF; CDR3nt: TGTGCCAGCAGCTTAGAGCTGGCAGTGCGACAGAGGAATGAGCAGTTCTTC
abundance: few; v_gene: TRBV23-1; d_gene: TRBD1; j_gene: TRBJ1-5; CDR3aa: CASSFWDRGSNQPQHF; CDR3nt: TGCGCCAGCAGCTTTTGGGACAGGGGAAGCAATCAGCCCCAGCATTTT
abundance: -; v_gene: TRBV6-5; d_gene: -; j_gene: TRBJ2-7; CDR3aa: CASSRSTASYEQYF; CDR3nt: TGTGCCAGCAGTCGCTCGACAGCCTCCTACGAGCAGTACTTC
abundance: -; v_gene: TRBV24-1; d_gene: -; j_gene: TRBJ2-7; CDR3aa: CATSDPSVYEQYF; CDR3nt: TGTGCCACCAGTGATCCCTCCGTCTACGAGCAGTACTTC
abundance: -; v_gene: TRBV20-1; d_gene: TRBD1; j_gene: TRBJ2-5; CDR3aa: CSAGAGGDETQYF; CDR3nt: TGCAGTGCTGGGGCAGGGGGCGACGAGACCCAGTACTTC
abundance: few; v_gene: TRBV9; d_gene: -; j_gene: TRBJ1-1; CDR3aa: CASSVSTVSTEAFF; CDR3nt: TGTGCCAGCAGCGTATCCACGGTTAGCACTGAAGCTTTCTTT
abundance: few; v_gene: TRBV7-2; d_gene: TRBD1; j_gene: TRBJ2-3; CDR3aa: CASSSFGGTGKDTQYF; CDR3nt: TGTGCCAGCAGCTCCTTCGGGGGGACAGGGAAAGATACGCAGTATTTT
abundance: few; v_gene: TRBV7-9; d_gene: -; j_gene: TRBJ1-1; CDR3aa: CASSLAVGSDTEAFF; CDR3nt: TGTGCCAGCAGCTTGGCCGTGGGTAGCGACACTGAAGCTTTCTTT
abundance: many; v_gene: TRBV12-3/TRBV12-4; d_gene: -; j_gene: TRBJ1-5; CDR3aa: CASSLGRQANQPQHF; CDR3nt: TGTGCCAGCAGCCTGGGACGGCAAGCCAATCAGCCCCAGCATTTT
abundance: -; v_gene: TRBV24-1; d_gene: -; j_gene: TRBJ2-1; CDR3aa: CATSDSSDEQFF; CDR3nt: TGTGCCACCAGTGATTCCAGCGACGAGCAGTTCTTC
abundance: -; v_gene: TRBV10-3; d_gene: TRBD1; j_gene: TRBJ2-7; CDR3aa: CAISEGDSYEQYF; CDR3nt: TGTGCCATCAGTGAAGGGGACAGCTACGAGCAGTACTTC
abundance: -; v_gene: TRBV20-1; d_gene: -; j_gene: TRBJ2-1; CDR3aa: CSARSRGSSYNEQFF; CDR3nt: TGCAGTGCTAGAAGTAGGGGTTCGTCCTACAATGAGCAGTTCTTC